A single sample is the source of the 28 T cell receptor beta chains below, sequenced in a study of T cell changes during pregnancy in multiple sclerosis. The data were produced by immunoSEQ multiplex PCR, yet TCRdb's version contains in-frame clones alone and is incomplete. The sample has approximately 57,000 clones, 92% seen once. Sequenced material: CD4+ T cells from peripheral blood mononuclear cells, taken in the second trimester of pregnancy. These receptors were obtained from a female donor with multiple sclerosis, enrolled in a pregnancy study.

The chain carries TRBV19 and TRBJ2-3, with a weak D call TRBD1 (5 bases). The V gene's germline CDR1 is LNHDA and CDR2 SQIVND (reference sequence). V was trimmed by 3 bases and J by 2 bases, leaving 12 bases between them. The CDR3 runs 15 residues. The CDR3 nucleotides are TGTGCCAGTAGTATTAGGGGTTCTTTCACAGATACGCAGTATTTT. Amino acid sequence: CASSIRGSFTDTQYF.

The chain recombines TRBV2 with TRBJ2-1, with TRBD1 matching 7 bases. The CDR3 consists of 11 residues. Unmatched junction bases numbered 7, after V lost 6 bases and J lost 14 bases. CDR1 SNHLY and CDR2 FYNNEI come from the germline V gene. CDR3 bases: TGTGCCAGCAGCCGGGACAGAGAGGAGTTCTTC. Amino acids: CASSRDREEFF. Looking up the rest from reference TRBV2 and TRBJ2-1 gives the full variable domain: EPEVTQTPSHQVTQMGQEVILRCVPISNHLYFYWYRQILGQKVEFLVSFYNNEISEKSEIFDDQFSVERPDGSNFTLKIRSTKLEDSAMYFCASSRDREEFFGPGTRLTVL.

The chain employs TRBV18 and TRBJ1-6, with D uncertain. Trimming took off 2 bases at V and 10 bases at J, with 6 bases between the two ends. Looked up from germline, CDR1 is KGHSH and CDR2 is LQKENI. The CDR3 extends over 12 amino acids. CDR3 DNA sequence: TGTGCCAGCTCACCAGACACCTCACCCCTCCACTTT. This sequence encodes CASSPDTSPLHF.

This clone was detected only once. The CDR3 DNA reads TGCGCCAGCAGCATAACCCCAGGGGTACCTGAAGCTTTCTTT. This gives the protein CASSITPGVPEAFF. The chain is built from TRBV5-1 and TRBJ1-1; D might be TRBD1 (6 bases). The V end was cut by 4 bases, the J end by 6 bases, with 16 bases between. Germline values: CDR1 SGHRS, CDR2 YFSETQ. The CDR3 has 14 amino acids.

The CDR3 loop reads CASSGGPRGTEAFF. Here the CDR3 DNA reads TGTGCCAGCAGTGGCGGGCCCCGGGGAACTGAAGCTTTCTTT. The gene calls are TRBV2 and TRBJ1-1; D unclear. Germline CDR1 reads SNHLY; CDR2 reads FYNNEI. The CDR3 sequence is 14 residues long. V lost 4 bases and J 5 bases, leaving 14 bases between the germline ends.

This clone occurred once. The chain couples TRBV6-5 to TRBJ1-2; 8 nucleotides agree with TRBD1. The CDR3 is 14 residues long. Germline loops: CDR1 MNHEY, CDR2 SVGAGI. With V trimmed by 5 bases and J by 8 bases, 10 bases remained unmatched. CDR3 sequence reads: CASSQGATKGGYTF. CDR3 coding DNA: TGTGCCAGCAGTCAGGGGGCCACCAAGGGAGGCTACACCTTC.

The V call is TRBV2, the J call TRBJ1-6, with 10 bases identical to TRBD1. V lost 5 bases, J lost 11 bases, and 9 bases stayed unmatched. Germline V CDR1 and CDR2: SNHLY, FYNNEI. There are 15 residues in the CDR3. The CDR3 loop reads CASSLGTGAFPPLHF. In nucleotides, the CDR3 is TGTGCCAGCAGTCTAGGGACAGGGGCTTTCCCACCCCTCCACTTT.

CDR3 in amino acids: CAWDRVRSPLHF. The CDR3 DNA follows: TGTGCCTGGGACAGGGTAAGATCACCCCTCCACTTT. This chain uses TRBV30 with TRBJ1-6; 7 nucleotides align to TRBD1. The V gene end was trimmed by 5 bases and the J gene end by 10 bases; junction bases not matched to a gene: 5. Germline lookup yields CDR1 GTSNPN and CDR2 SVGIG (reference sequence). The CDR3 loop spans 12 amino acids.

The rearrangement uses TRBV15 and TRBJ2-7, with D maybe TRBD1 (8 bases). Trimming stripped 5 bases from V and 2 bases from J, with 25 bases between. The germline V gene encodes CDR1 LNHNV and CDR2 YYDKDF (reference sequence). The CDR3 is 18 residues long. The CDR3 spells CATSSRGGGQAAAYEQYF. The DNA for the CDR3 is TGTGCCACCAGCTCCCGGGGAGGGGGACAGGCTGCGGCCTACGAGCAGTACTTC.

The rearrangement uses TRBV10-3 and TRBJ2-1, with 10 bases lining up with TRBD2. Germline V lookup: CDR1 ENHRY, CDR2 SYGVKD. The CDR3 length is 15 residues. V lost 6 bases and J lost 5; bases outside the gene matches: 7. Here the CDR3 reads CAISFGLAGDNEQFF. The CDR3 nucleotides read TGTGCCATCAGCTTCGGGCTAGCGGGGGACAATGAGCAGTTCTTC.

The chain recombines TRBV11-1 with TRBJ2-5, with 7 bases that match TRBD2. The CDR3 runs to 15 residues. V was clipped by 4 bases and J by 7 bases; unmatched bases: 12. The germline gives CDR1 SGHAT, CDR2 FQDESV (reference sequence). In DNA form, the CDR3 reads TGTGCCAGCAGCTCTTCCGGGACTACTTTAGGGACCCAGTACTTC. Its protein is CASSSSGTTLGTQYF.

The genes are TRBV5-1 and TRBJ2-3; 9 bases map to TRBD1. Germline V gene sequence: CDR1 SGHRS, CDR2 YFSETQ. The trim removed 3 bases at V and 3 bases at J, leaving 5 bases unmatched. This CDR3 has 15 amino acids. CDR3 protein: CASSSQTGGTDTQYF. The CDR3 region has the DNA TGCGCCAGCAGCTCACAGACAGGGGGAACAGATACGCAGTATTTT.

The V gene is TRBV7-9, the J gene TRBJ2-7; no clear D. The V gene's germline CDR1 is SEHNR and CDR2 FQNEAQ (reference sequence). The length of the CDR3 is 14 residues. V lost 4 bases and J lost 3, with 13 bases in between. The CDR3 bases are TGTGCCAGCAGCTCAGCTGCGGTTCTCTACGAGCAGTACTTC. Translation gives CASSSAAVLYEQYF.

The J gene is TRBJ2-2, the V gene TRBV5-6; D is perhaps TRBD1 (5 bases). The length of the CDR3 is 13 residues. Germline CDR1 and CDR2: SGHDT and YYEEEE. V gave up 4 bases and J gave up 6 bases, with 10 bases separating them. CDR3 bases: TGTGCCAGCAGCCCGGCCAGGGCCGGGGAGCTGTTTTTT. Translated: CASSPARAGELFF.

V is TRBV18 and J is TRBJ1-1, with D possibly TRBD1 on 6 matching bases. Per the germline V gene, CDR1 is KGHSH and CDR2 is LQKENI. V was cut by 1 base and J by 2 bases, with 11 bases left in between. This CDR3 is built from 15 residues. CDR3 residues: CASSPLLGGNTEAFF. CDR3 nucleotide sequence: TGTGCCAGCTCACCACTCCTAGGGGGAAACACTGAAGCTTTCTTT.

V is TRBV28 and J is TRBJ2-4; 7 nucleotides align to TRBD1. The V gene's germline CDR1 is MDHEN and CDR2 SYDVKM. J was trimmed by 11 bases and V by 4 bases; bases with no gene match: 11. The CDR3 is made up of 14 amino acids. This CDR3 is CASSYLGTESLQYF. The CDR3 DNA is TGTGCCAGCAGTTACCTAGGGACAGAATCCCTTCAGTACTTC.

This clone has only one observation. The chain links TRBV5-6 to TRBJ1-5; TRBD1 is a possible D gene (6 bases). The V end was cut by 4 bases, the J end by 6 bases, with 17 bases between. Germline loops: CDR1 SGHDT, CDR2 YYEEEE. This CDR3 region has 15 residues. The CDR3 reads CASSNRGAPGQPQHF. CDR3 in DNA: TGTGCCAGCAGCAATCGGGGGGCGCCAGGTCAGCCCCAGCATTTT.

The CDR3 sequence is CAVSGPNEKLFF. Written as DNA, the CDR3 is TGTGCCGTCTCAGGGCCTAATGAAAAACTGTTTTTT. The rearrangement uses TRBV28 and TRBJ1-4; tentatively, D is TRBD1 (5 bases). The V gene lost 11 bases and the J gene lost 3 bases, with 10 bases spanning the gap. Germline loops: CDR1 MDHEN, CDR2 SYDVKM. The CDR3 contains 12 residues. Filled out from reference TRBV28 and TRBJ1-4, the complete variable domain reads DVKVTQSSRYLVKRTGEKVFLECVQDMDHENMFWYRQDPGLGLRLIYFSYDVKMKEKGDIPEGYSVSREKKERFSLILESASTNQTSMYLCAVSGPNEKLFFGSGTQLSVL.

The chain is built from TRBV18 and TRBJ1-1; D remains ambiguous. Between the trimmed V and J ends, which lost 1 base and 2 bases, there was a span of 8 bases. Per the germline V gene, CDR1 is KGHSH and CDR2 is LQKENI. This CDR3 is built from 14 residues. Here the CDR3 DNA reads TGTGCCAGCTCACCACGGGCAGCCAACACTGAAGCTTTCTTT. Its translation: CASSPRAANTEAFF.

There are a few counts of this clone. The chain combines TRBV11-2 with TRBJ1-4; the match to TRBD1 covers 7 bases. Germline CDR1 SGHAT, CDR2 FQNNGV. The CDR3 extends over 16 amino acids. The ends lost 3 bases at V and 2 bases at J; junction bases unmatched: 6. The CDR3 loop reads CASSFQTGRTNEKLFF. The CDR3 nucleotides read TGTGCCAGCAGCTTTCAGACAGGGAGGACTAATGAAAAACTGTTTTTT.

The chain is built from TRBV19 and TRBJ1-1; 9 bases are shared with TRBD1. V dropped 3 bases and J dropped 4; count of bases not matched to a gene: 6. The CDR3 runs to 15 residues. CDR1 is LNHDA and CDR2 is SQIVND in the germline V gene (reference sequence). The DNA of the CDR3 is TGTGCCAGTAGTATGTCGGACAGGGGTGCCACTGAAGCTTTCTTT. Residues: CASSMSDRGATEAFF.

The genes are TRBV5-4 and TRBJ2-2; no clear D gene. The CDR3 is 13 amino acids. The V end was cut by 0 bases, the J end by 4 bases, with 4 bases between. The germline CDR1 and CDR2 sequences are SGHNT and YYREEE (reference sequence). The chain's CDR3 is CASSLAVTGELFF. DNA of the CDR3: TGTGCCAGCAGCTTGGCGGTCACCGGGGAGCTGTTTTTT.

This chain links TRBV27 with TRBJ1-4, with TRBD1 matching over 7 bases. Germline CDR1 MNHEY, CDR2 SMNVEV (reference sequence). V was pared by 5 bases and J by 0 bases, with 3 bases of the junction left unmatched. The CDR3 loop spans 15 amino acids. The CDR3 sequence: CASSPTGATNEKLFF. The CDR3 nucleotides read TGTGCCAGCAGTCCCACAGGGGCAACTAATGAAAAACTGTTTTTT.

The chain employs TRBV2 and TRBJ1-2; D may be TRBD1 (5 bases). The CDR3 length is 15 residues. Trimming pared 6 bases from V and 8 bases from J, leaving 22 bases between. From germline, CDR1 is SNHLY and CDR2 FYNNEI. CDR3 sequence reads: CASSQRWGEGLGYTF. The CDR3, as DNA: TGTGCCAGCAGCCAAAGGTGGGGGGAGGGCCTCGGCTACACCTTC.

The chain joins TRBV7-3 to TRBJ1-2; tentative D call: TRBD1 (5 bases). The CDR3 is made up of 14 amino acids. From germline, CDR1 is SGHTA and CDR2 FQGTGA. V was clipped by 6 bases and J by 0 bases, with 11 bases between them. This CDR3 is CASSPQEANYGYTF. The CDR3 nucleotides are TGTGCCAGCAGTCCACAGGAAGCTAACTATGGCTACACCTTC.

This clone showed up just once. This chain connects TRBV2 to TRBJ1-5; D not resolved. The CDR3 runs 13 residues. Germline V lookup: CDR1 SNHLY, CDR2 FYNNEI. V lost 1 base, J lost 3 bases, and 4 bases lay in between. The CDR3 nucleotides are TGTGCCAGCAGTGAAGTCTCCAATCAGCCCCAGCATTTT. Translated, it gives CASSEVSNQPQHF.

The J gene is TRBJ1-2, the V gene TRBV19; D might be TRBD1 (5 bases). Germline loops: CDR1 LNHDA, CDR2 SQIVND (reference sequence). Trimming took 7 bases from V and 4 from J, leaving 19 bases between them. This CDR3 spans 15 amino acids. The CDR3 loop reads CASTPDRLQGYGYTF. In DNA, the CDR3 is TGTGCCAGTACCCCGGATAGACTCCAGGGCTATGGCTACACCTTC.

This chain connects TRBV18 to TRBJ1-3; D gene ambiguous. The CDR3 totals 15 residues. The germline CDR1 and CDR2 sequences are KGHSH and LQKENI. Trimming took 3 bases from V and 1 from J, leaving 10 bases between them. The CDR3 loop reads CASSPAGLSGNTIYF. The CDR3 region has the DNA TGTGCCAGCTCACCGGCCGGACTTTCTGGAAACACCATATATTTT.